These 16 T cell receptor beta chains originate from one sample sequenced in a study of cytomegalovirus exposure and HLA in healthy donors. PCR used 60 Vbeta primers and 13 Jbeta primers. The data were produced by immunoSEQ multiplex PCR, yet TCRdb's version contains in-frame clones alone and is incomplete. The sample contains over 95,000 clones, 70% to 80% of which appear only once. The material sequenced was PBMCs. The receptors were sampled from a woman aged 40 to 50 in good health and CMV-seropositive.

V usage is TRBV7-9 and J usage is TRBJ1-2, with 8 bases that match TRBD1. Germline V gives CDR1 SEHNR, CDR2 FQNEAQ (reference sequence). This CDR3 contains 14 residues. Trimming cost V 1 base and J 6 bases; bases outside gene matches: 4. CDR3 protein: CASSLGAQGDGYTF. The CDR3 bases are TGTGCCAGCAGCTTAGGCGCACAGGGGGATGGCTACACCTTC.

The CDR3, as DNA: TGTGCCAGCAGCCAGGGGGGTCCTTCCTACGAGCAGTACTTC. Protein: CASSQGGPSYEQYF. The chain has TRBV2 and TRBJ2-7, with D possibly TRBD1 on 7 matching bases. The germline V gene encodes CDR1 SNHLY and CDR2 FYNNEI. V was pared by 6 bases and J by 1 base, with 13 bases between. This CDR3 comprises 14 residues.

The chain uses TRBV7-9 and TRBJ2-3; 10 nucleotides line up with TRBD1. Per germline, CDR1 SEHNR and CDR2 FQNEAQ (reference sequence). The CDR3 runs 14 residues. The V segment lost 4 bases and the J segment 7 bases; nucleotides outside the gene matches: 5. CDR3 nucleotide sequence: TGTGCCAGCAGCTGGGGACAGGGGCTAAATACGCAGTATTTT. This sequence encodes CASSWGQGLNTQYF.

This clone showed up just once. The chain is built from TRBV4-2 and TRBJ1-6; tentatively, D is TRBD1 (5 bases). The germline CDR1 and CDR2 sequences are LGHNA and YNFKEQ. This CDR3 contains 15 residues. The V end lost 1 base, the J end lost 6 bases, and 10 bases lay between the germline ends. The CDR3 loop is CASSQVGGFNSPLHF. The CDR3 DNA reads as TGTGCCAGCAGCCAAGTGGGGGGGTTTAATTCACCCCTCCACTTT.

The CDR3 is CASSLGGTGTSPLHF. CDR3 nucleotides: TGCGCCAGCAGCTTGGGAGGGACAGGTACTTCACCCCTCCACTTT. This chain links TRBV5-1 with TRBJ1-6, with TRBD1 matching 8 bases. V was clipped by 0 bases and J by 9 bases; unmatched bases: 5. CDR3 length equals 15 residues. Germline V lookup: CDR1 SGHRS, CDR2 YFSETQ.

The chain has TRBV4-1 and TRBJ2-7, with 12 bases identical to TRBD1. This CDR3 spans 15 amino acids. The V and J ends lost 4 bases and 5 bases, in that order; junction bases with no gene match: 6. Germline V CDR1 and CDR2: MGHRA, YSYEKL. In DNA form, the CDR3 reads TGCGCCAGCAGCCCAGCAGGGACAGGGGGCCACGAGCAGTACTTC. It specifies CASSPAGTGGHEQYF.

The gene calls are TRBV6-1 and TRBJ1-5, with D possibly being TRBD1 (6 bases). V was cut by 7 bases and J by 4 bases, with 14 bases left in between. The germline V gene encodes CDR1 MNHNS and CDR2 SASEGT. The CDR3 is 14 residues long. The CDR3 DNA is TGTGCCAGCATACAGGGAAGTTGGAATCAGCCCCAGCATTTT. It specifies CASIQGSWNQPQHF.

The J gene is TRBJ2-1, the V gene TRBV5-1; 12 bases match TRBD2. From germline, CDR1 is SGHRS and CDR2 YFSETQ. With V trimmed by 6 bases and J by 8 bases, 3 bases remained unmatched. This CDR3 has 13 residues. Here the CDR3 reads CASTSGGAYEQFF. The CDR3 nucleotides are TGCGCCAGCACTAGCGGGGGGGCTTATGAGCAGTTCTTC.

This chain joins TRBV4-2 and TRBJ1-6; possibly TRBD1 for D (5 bases). CDR3 length: 15 residues. V gave up 1 base and J gave up 4 bases, with 8 bases separating them. Germline CDR1 is LGHNA and CDR2 is YNFKEQ. The CDR3 sequence is CASSQGSGYNSPLHF. CDR3 sequence (DNA): TGTGCCAGCAGCCAAGGCTCAGGGTATAATTCACCCCTCCACTTT.

The rearrangement uses TRBV28 and TRBJ2-7; 7 positions match TRBD1. J lost 4 bases, V lost 2 bases, and 2 bases had no gene match. The CDR3 runs 13 residues. Germline lookup yields CDR1 MDHEN and CDR2 SYDVKM. DNA of the CDR3: TGTGCCAGCAGTTTAGTCAGGGGGTACGAGCAGTACTTC. Amino acid sequence: CASSLVRGYEQYF.

The chain has TRBV29-1 and TRBJ1-2; no reliable D call. Trimming took off 7 bases at V and 8 bases at J, with 17 bases between the two ends. CDR3 length equals 12 residues. Germline CDR1 SQVTM, CDR2 ANQGSEA. CDR3 sequence reads: CSAGEGLRGYTF. The CDR3 coding sequence is TGCAGCGCTGGGGAGGGATTAAGGGGCTACACCTTC.

The chain uses TRBV7-2 and TRBJ2-7; 11 bases map to TRBD2. The length of the CDR3 is 15 residues. From germline, CDR1 is SGHTA and CDR2 FQGNSA. With V trimmed by 5 bases and J by 7 bases, 10 bases remained unmatched. The CDR3 sequence: CASSLIAGGPGEQYF. In nucleotides, the CDR3 is TGTGCCAGCAGCCTAATAGCGGGGGGGCCGGGTGAGCAGTACTTC.

The chain recombines TRBV6-4 with TRBJ1-5; D gene ambiguous. The length of the CDR3 is 13 residues. Germline CDR1 MRHNA, CDR2 SNTAGT. V was clipped by 4 bases and J by 0 bases, with 4 bases between them. CDR3 sequence: CASSVDSNQPQHF. CDR3 bases: TGTGCCAGCAGTGTAGATAGCAATCAGCCCCAGCATTTT.

This clone was recorded once. The chain combines TRBV4-1 with TRBJ1-2, with D perhaps TRBD1 (6 bases). Germline assignment: CDR1 MGHRA and CDR2 YSYEKL. Trimming shortened V by 3 bases and J by 3 bases, and 14 bases separated the two germline ends. The CDR3 has 15 amino acids. DNA of the CDR3: TGCGCCAGCAGCCAGCCCAGGGGAGTCTACTATGGCTACACCTTC. It specifies CASSQPRGVYYGYTF.

The chain has TRBV6-5 and TRBJ2-1; tentatively, D is TRBD1 (5 bases). Germline V CDR1 and CDR2: MNHEY, SVGAGI. The CDR3 totals 15 residues. V lost 5 bases and J 0 bases, leaving 11 bases between the germline ends. The CDR3 coding sequence is TGTGCCAGCAGTCCAGACAGTAACTCCTACAATGAGCAGTTCTTC. It encodes CASSPDSNSYNEQFF.

The chain combines TRBV7-3 with TRBJ1-1; 9 bases line up with TRBD1. The V segment lost 0 bases and the J segment 7 bases; nucleotides outside the gene matches: 6. CDR1 is SGHTA and CDR2 is FQGTGA in the germline V gene. The CDR3 is 15 amino acids. The CDR3 sequence: CASSLTGTGHFEAFF. CDR3 DNA: TGTGCCAGCAGCTTAACGGGGACAGGGCACTTTGAAGCTTTCTTT.